The source of this T cell receptor beta chain is a study of blood T cell repertoires in COVID-19. Study overall: COVID-19 samples, acute and convalescent, were from the United States, Italy and Spain. Nucleic acid was either cDNA or gDNA, and it came from T cells, B-cell-depleted T cells, or PBMCs.

Per the study methods: Reference gene primer amplification in the assay estimated nucleated cell counts. TCRdb's table, derived via immunoSEQ multiplex PCR, lists solely in-frame clones and lacks some. For V, J and clone size, that table is used; D and trimming come from the DNA. This table holds hundreds of thousands of clones, around four fifths found once. V dropped 6 bases and J dropped 7; count of bases not matched to a gene: 12. Germline V gene lookup returns CDR1 MNHNY and CDR2 SVGAGI (reference sequence). This CDR3 has 15 residues. The source material was peripheral blood. The receptor comes from a woman aged 45-65 years with active or convalescent COVID-19. The chain uses TRBV6-6 and TRBJ1-2, with TRBD1 matching over 9 bases. The CDR3 here is CASSPTGGPTRGYTF. CDR3 sequence (DNA): TGTGCCAGCAGCCCGACAGGGGGGCCGACTCGTGGCTACACCTTC.